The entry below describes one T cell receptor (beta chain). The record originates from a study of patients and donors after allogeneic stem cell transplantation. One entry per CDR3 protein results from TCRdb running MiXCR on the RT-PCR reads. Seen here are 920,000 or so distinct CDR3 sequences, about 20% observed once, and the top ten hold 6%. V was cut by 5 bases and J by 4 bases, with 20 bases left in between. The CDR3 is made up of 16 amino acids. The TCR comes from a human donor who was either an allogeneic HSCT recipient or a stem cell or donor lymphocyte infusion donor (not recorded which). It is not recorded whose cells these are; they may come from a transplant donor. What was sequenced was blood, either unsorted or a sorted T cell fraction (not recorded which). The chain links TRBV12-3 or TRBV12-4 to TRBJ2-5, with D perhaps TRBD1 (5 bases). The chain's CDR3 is CASSQPRFGARETQYF. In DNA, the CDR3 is TGTGCCAGCAGTCAACCCCGTTTTGGGGCCAGAGAGACCCAGTACTTC.